This T cell receptor beta chain was captured by sequencing in a study of cytomegalovirus exposure and HLA in healthy donors. Study information: One earlier analysis, a look at 180 million or so T cells, found around 110 million unique TCR beta sequences. General study points: A few chains tied to CMV proved CMV antigen-specific in vitro. The authors reported that TCR beta sequences could predict HLA-A and HLA-B alleles. These predictions were accurate for most subjects in the first cohort. The investigators catalogued under 200 TCR beta chains as cytomegalovirus-associated.

Primers: 60 Vbeta forward and 13 Jbeta reverse. Assay: immunoSEQ multiplex PCR; the TCRdb copy retains only in-frame clones and omits some. The sample yields 100,000 or so clones, roughly 80% seen once. This CDR3 comprises 16 residues. Trimming at V came to 5 bases and at J to 6 bases, leaving 9 bases not matched to a gene. The germline gives CDR1 SGHTA, CDR2 FQGTGA. Regarding this clone: The target antigen is unknown.

The chain links TRBV7-3 to TRBJ2-3; 12 bases fit TRBD2. Sequenced: PBMCs. This TCR derives from a male donor in good health and CMV-seropositive. The CDR3 is CASSPGLAGGLDTQYF. DNA of the CDR3: TGTGCCAGCAGCCCCGGGCTAGCGGGAGGGCTGGATACGCAGTATTTT.